The 20 T cell receptor beta chains below were found in one sample sequenced in a study of shared clonotypes between healthy human individuals. Generated by immunoSEQ multiplex PCR, the TCRdb table keeps only in-frame clones and is missing some. The sample shows approximately 250,000 clones, approximately 70% of them seen only once. Sample: memory CD4+ T cells sorted from blood. Indicated subset: CD45RA-negative fraction. The receptors come from a man between 25 and 39 years old in good health.

The chain recombines TRBV2 with TRBJ2-1; the match to TRBD2 covers 13 bases. Germline CDR1 reads SNHLY; CDR2 reads FYNNEI. The V and J ends lost 7 bases and 9 bases, in that order; junction bases with no gene match: 15. The CDR3 has 17 residues. The CDR3: CASKGTSGTTPTGEQFF. CDR3 nucleotide sequence: TGTGCCAGCAAAGGGACTAGCGGGACCACCCCTACCGGTGAGCAGTTCTTC.

The rearrangement joins TRBV13 to TRBJ2-5; the match to TRBD2 covers 8 bases. Per germline, CDR1 PRHDT and CDR2 FYEKMQ (reference sequence). The CDR3 has 15 residues. J lost 5 bases, V lost 1 base, and 6 bases had no gene match. CDR3 amino acids: CASSLAGGPWETQYF. CDR3 DNA: TGTGCCAGCAGCTTAGCGGGAGGGCCCTGGGAGACCCAGTACTTC.

The chain employs TRBV30 and TRBJ1-2; D remains unclear. V lost 8 bases, J lost 4 bases, and 14 bases lay in between. The CDR3 runs 12 residues. Germline CDR1 and CDR2: GTSNPN and SVGIG (reference sequence). The CDR3 nucleotides read TGTGCCGGCGGACGCCTGGGCTATGGCTACACCTTC. Its protein product is CAGGRLGYGYTF.

Here the CDR3 DNA reads TGTGCCAGCAGCTTAGTGGGAGAGGGCCAAGAGACCCAGTACTTC. Its protein product is CASSLVGEGQETQYF. The rearrangement links TRBV11-3 to TRBJ2-5; D possibly corresponds to TRBD2 (5 bases). This CDR3 is 15 amino acids long. Germline assignment: CDR1 SGHNT and CDR2 YENEEA. Trimming pared 1 base from V and 1 base from J, leaving 10 bases between.

This clone has a single count. The rearrangement links TRBV11-3 to TRBJ2-1, with TRBD1 matching over 9 bases. The germline V gene has CDR1 SGHNT and CDR2 YENEEA. The V and J ends lost 4 bases and 5 bases, in that order; junction bases with no gene match: 0. There are 13 residues in the CDR3. The chain's CDR3 is CASSWDRDNEQFF. CDR3 in DNA: TGTGCCAGCAGCTGGGACAGGGACAATGAGCAGTTCTTC.

V and J are TRBV9 and TRBJ1-2; D gene ambiguous. Per the germline V gene, CDR1 is SGDLS and CDR2 is YYNGEE. There are 14 residues in the CDR3. V dropped 3 bases and J dropped 7 bases, with 16 bases sitting between them. The CDR3 nucleotides read TGTGCCAGCAGCGGTCCTATTATTCGGCGTGGCTACACCTTC. It yields the protein CASSGPIIRRGYTF.

This clone was seen only a few times. The chain combines TRBV27 with TRBJ2-7; 8 nucleotides line up with TRBD2. The germline gives CDR1 MNHEY, CDR2 SMNVEV (reference sequence). With 3 bases clipped from V and 5 bases from J, the junction kept 15 bases outside the gene matches. The CDR3 has 17 amino acids. The CDR3 sequence: CASSFSGWSGSSHEQYF. Here the CDR3 DNA reads TGTGCCAGCAGTTTCTCCGGGTGGAGCGGGAGTTCCCACGAGCAGTACTTC.

This chain joins TRBV9 and TRBJ2-3, with TRBD2 matching 8 bases. J gave up 5 bases and V 0 bases, and 8 bases lay outside the gene matches. This CDR3 comprises 16 residues. The germline gives CDR1 SGDLS, CDR2 YYNGEE. The chain's CDR3 is CASSVVSAGGRDTQYF. For the CDR3, the DNA is TGTGCCAGCAGCGTAGTTAGTGCGGGAGGAAGAGATACGCAGTATTTT.

CDR3 sequence reads: CSVLSGGGVGGYTF. The CDR3 nucleotides read TGCAGCGTGTTATCCGGGGGCGGCGTAGGCGGCTACACCTTC. The V and J genes are TRBV29-1 and TRBJ1-2; D might be TRBD1 (6 bases). Germline V gene lookup returns CDR1 SQVTM and CDR2 ANQGSEA. V was shortened by 6 bases and J by 8 bases, with 22 bases between the two germline ends. The CDR3 has 14 amino acids. The full variable domain, completed using reference TRBV29-1 and TRBJ1-2, is SAVISQKPSRDICQRGTSLTIQCQVDSQVTMMFWYRQQPGQSLTLIATANQGSEATYESGFVIDKFPISRPNLTFSTLTVSNMSPEDSSIYLCSVLSGGGVGGYTFGSGTRLTVV.

The V gene is TRBV5-4, the J gene TRBJ2-7, with D possibly being TRBD1 (5 bases). The V gene's germline CDR1 is SGHNT and CDR2 YYREEE (reference sequence). The CDR3 has 14 amino acids. The V end lost 3 bases, the J end lost 2 bases, and 12 bases lay between the germline ends. This CDR3 reads CASSSTTAPYEQYF. Here the CDR3 DNA reads TGTGCCAGCAGCTCGACGACAGCTCCCTACGAGCAGTACTTC.

This clone was seen repeatedly, ten times or more. This chain links TRBV14 with TRBJ2-7, with 7 nucleotides matching TRBD1. The ends lost 4 bases at V and 6 bases at J; junction bases unmatched: 12. The length of the CDR3 is 15 residues. The germline V gene has CDR1 SGHDN and CDR2 FVKESK. The CDR3 DNA reads as TGTGCCAGCAGCCGACAGGGTACTACCAGGGCCGAGCAGTACTTC. This encodes CASSRQGTTRAEQYF.

The chain combines TRBV23-1 with TRBJ2-3, with D possibly called TRBD1 or TRBD2 (6 bases each). TRBV23-1 is labeled an ORF, and its function is uncertain. This CDR3 has 15 amino acids. The V gene lost 4 bases and the J gene lost 0 bases, with 11 bases spanning the gap. The CDR3, as DNA: TGCGCCAGCAGTCTAACAGGGAGGAGCACAGATACGCAGTATTTT. Translation gives CASSLTGRSTDTQYF.

The chain recombines TRBV4-1 with TRBJ2-3; 7 positions match TRBD2. CDR3 size: 14 residues. V trimming: 8 bases; J trimming: 10 bases; junction bases outside the gene matches: 15. Germline CDR1 is MGHRA and CDR2 is YSYEKL. CDR3 protein: CASASYPSGTAQYF. The CDR3 DNA reads TGCGCCAGCGCCTCCTACCCAAGCGGGACCGCGCAGTATTTT.

The chain couples TRBV7-2 to TRBJ1-2; tentative D call: TRBD1 (6 bases). The length of the CDR3 is 15 residues. The germline V gene encodes CDR1 SGHTA and CDR2 FQGNSA. V lost 1 base, J lost 5 bases, and 14 bases lay in between. The CDR3 loop reads CASSLGQASRYGYTF. The CDR3 bases are TGTGCCAGCAGCTTAGGACAGGCCTCGAGGTATGGCTACACCTTC.

This clone was seen ten or more times. This chain joins TRBV18 and TRBJ2-7; D remains ambiguous. This CDR3 is built from 13 residues. The germline V gene encodes CDR1 KGHSH and CDR2 LQKENI. V shed 1 base and J shed 7 bases, with 11 bases lying between them. CDR3 residues: CASSPQSLGEQYF. As DNA, the CDR3 is TGTGCCAGCTCACCACAATCTTTGGGGGAGCAGTACTTC.

A note on this clone: A read error is possible here, since a much larger clone lies one base away. Within the sample, other DNA sequences also encode this same CDR3. The rearrangement uses TRBV6-5 and TRBJ2-7; tentatively, D is TRBD1 or TRBD2 (5 bases each). The V and J ends lost 4 bases and 6 bases respectively, with 22 bases between them. Germline CDR1 reads MNHEY; CDR2 reads SVGAGI. The length of the CDR3 is 16 residues. The CDR3 is CASSSRGVSASREQYF. The CDR3 DNA reads TGTGCCAGCAGTTCCCGAGGGGTTTCAGCGTCACGCGAGCAGTACTTC.

This clone came up a few times. The chain has TRBV28 and TRBJ2-5, with 8 bases fitting TRBD2. Germline loops: CDR1 MDHEN, CDR2 SYDVKM. This CDR3 has 14 amino acids. J lost 2 bases, V lost 10 bases, and 9 bases had no gene match. The CDR3 here is CATRGSGTQETQYF. The CDR3 DNA reads TGTGCCACCCGGGGTAGCGGGACACAAGAGACCCAGTACTTC.

The J gene is TRBJ2-7, the V gene TRBV4-3; 7 bases map to TRBD1. Trimming at V came to 2 bases and at J to 1 base, leaving 11 bases not matched to a gene. The V gene's germline CDR1 is LGHNA and CDR2 YSLEER. The CDR3 totals 17 residues. The CDR3 nucleotides are TGCGCCAGCAGCCAAAACTACGACAGGGCCTCATCCTACGAGCAGTACTTC. Translating it yields CASSQNYDRASSYEQYF.

CDR3 sequence: CASSDRGGRAESGANVLTF. The CDR3 nucleotides read TGCGCCAGCAGTGATCGGGGCGGGAGGGCCGAATCTGGGGCCAACGTCCTGACTTTC. This chain joins TRBV10-2 and TRBJ2-6; TRBD2 matches 9 bases. After removal of 3 bases from V and 1 base from J, the junction contained 10 bases not matched to a gene. The CDR3 runs to 19 residues. CDR1 and CDR2 (germline): WSHSY, SAAADI.

This chain uses TRBV29-1 with TRBJ2-5; a possible D gene is TRBD2 (6 bases). Germline V gene data show CDR1 as SQVTM and CDR2 as ANQGSEA. V was clipped by 7 bases and J by 5 bases, with 17 bases between them. This CDR3 has 13 amino acids. CDR3 nucleotides: TGCAGCGCCTCGGGAGCGCGGGCGGAGACCCAGTACTTC. Translation: CSASGARAETQYF.